The 32 T cell receptor beta chains presented below share a single source sample, sequenced in a study of identifying expanded T cells in peripheral blood (dated by TCRdb to the late 2010s). Library generation was performed with the immunoSEQ multiplex PCR assay. TCRdb stores this immuneACCESS table with in-frame sequences only. Part of the clones is absent; in the studies checked, under half of the shortfall reflects unresolved V genes, and no reason is known for the rest. The table for this sample lists under 95,000 clones; around 91% of them were counted only once. The ten largest clones represent around 3% of the sample. The sample comprised blood. These receptors came from a person aged 18 to 70 in good health.

The rearrangement uses TRBV28 and TRBJ1-4; 8 positions agree with TRBD1. The CDR3 covers 15 residues. The germline CDR1 and CDR2 sequences are MDHEN and SYDVKM. Trimming at V came to 6 bases and at J to 0 bases, leaving 3 bases not matched to a gene. The CDR3 coding sequence is TGTGCCAGCAGAGGACAGGGTGCAACTAATGAAAAACTGTTTTTT. Protein: CASRGQGATNEKLFF.

The gene calls are TRBV28 and TRBJ2-3, with 9 bases aligning to TRBD2. The CDR3 length is 13 residues. V gave up 3 bases and J gave up 14 bases; unmatched junction bases: 9. The germline gives CDR1 MDHEN, CDR2 SYDVKM. The CDR3 DNA follows: TGTGCCAGCAGTTTTATGGCTAGCGGGGTTAGGTATTTT. It encodes CASSFMASGVRYF.

This chain connects TRBV7-2 to TRBJ2-7; D is ambiguous. The germline CDR1 and CDR2 sequences are SGHTA and FQGNSA. The CDR3 consists of 14 residues. V gave up 1 base and J gave up 3 bases, with 10 bases separating them. For the CDR3, the DNA is TGTGCCAGCAGCTTAGACTTGCGGATCTACGAGCAGTACTTC. Amino acid sequence: CASSLDLRIYEQYF.

For this clone: This may arise from a read error, as a much more abundant clone is one base away. The chain employs TRBV5-4 and TRBJ1-4; D may be TRBD1 (6 bases). The V and J ends lost 4 bases and 7 bases respectively, with 20 bases between them. This CDR3 spans 16 amino acids. Germline values: CDR1 SGHNT, CDR2 YYREEE (reference sequence). The DNA for the CDR3 is TGTGCCAGCAGCCAAGATGTTCTTAGGGACATTGAAAAACTGTTTTTT. It yields the protein CASSQDVLRDIEKLFF.

The chain combines TRBV11-2 with TRBJ2-3; D remains unclear. The CDR3 is 16 amino acids. Germline V lookup: CDR1 SGHAT, CDR2 FQNNGV. V was clipped by 5 bases and J by 8 bases, with 23 bases between them. The CDR3 sequence: CASSPTLVNHRVTQYF. DNA for the CDR3: TGTGCCAGCAGCCCTACTTTAGTAAATCATCGGGTTACGCAGTATTTT.

The gene calls are TRBV28 and TRBJ2-7, with 9 bases matching TRBD1. Looked up from germline, CDR1 is MDHEN and CDR2 is SYDVKM. After removal of 10 bases from V and 3 bases from J, the junction contained 7 bases not matched to a gene. CDR3 length equals 13 residues. The CDR3 region is CATKTGGNYEQYF. CDR3 bases: TGTGCCACCAAGACAGGGGGAAACTACGAGCAGTACTTC.

V usage is TRBV5-4 and J usage is TRBJ2-2, with D unresolved. The V gene's germline CDR1 is SGHNT and CDR2 YYREEE (reference sequence). V shed 0 bases and J shed 0 bases, with 12 bases lying between them. The CDR3 covers 17 residues. The CDR3 DNA sequence: TGTGCCAGCAGCTTGGCCCCGGCTAGGGCGAACACCGGGGAGCTGTTTTTT. Translating it yields CASSLAPARANTGELFF.

This chain connects TRBV6-5 to TRBJ1-3, with D unresolved. CDR3 size: 15 residues. Trimming removed 8 bases at V and 0 bases at J, with 14 bases between. Germline V gene data show CDR1 as MNHEY and CDR2 as SVGAGI. CDR3 DNA sequence: TGTGCCAGCGGTCCCAGGCGTTACTCTGGAAACACCATATATTTT. Its translation is CASGPRRYSGNTIYF.

This clone was detected a few times. The genes are TRBV2 and TRBJ1-3, with no clear D. V was cut by 6 bases and J by 0 bases, with 3 bases left in between. Per the germline V gene, CDR1 is SNHLY and CDR2 is FYNNEI. This CDR3 contains 12 residues. CDR3 sequence (DNA): TGTGCCAGCAGCGGCTCTGGAAACACCATATATTTT. It encodes CASSGSGNTIYF.

This sequence joins TRBV9 and TRBJ1-6; 10 bases are a match to TRBD1. The V gene's germline CDR1 is SGDLS and CDR2 YYNGEE. The CDR3 spans 15 residues. V was clipped by 0 bases and J by 9 bases; unmatched bases: 3. The CDR3 DNA reads TGTGCCAGCAGCGTAGGGGGGACAGGGGTTTCACCCCTCCACTTT. Its translation is CASSVGGTGVSPLHF.

The CDR3 region is CASSPAAGGPDEQYF. As DNA, the CDR3 is TGTGCCAGCTCACCAGCGGCGGGAGGGCCGGACGAGCAGTACTTC. The rearrangement joins TRBV18 to TRBJ2-7; 9 nucleotides match TRBD2. V trimming: 2 bases; J trimming: 5 bases; junction bases outside the gene matches: 7. Germline V gives CDR1 KGHSH, CDR2 LQKENI. The CDR3 sequence is 15 residues long.

V usage is TRBV19 and J usage is TRBJ2-5; tentative D call: TRBD1 (5 bases). This CDR3 is built from 13 residues. From germline, CDR1 is LNHDA and CDR2 SQIVND (reference sequence). Trimming took 6 bases from V and 1 from J, leaving 9 bases between them. CDR3: CASSTGFQETQYF. The CDR3 DNA follows: TGTGCCAGTAGCACAGGTTTCCAAGAGACCCAGTACTTC.

This chain joins TRBV4-1 and TRBJ2-1; 11 nucleotides align to TRBD2. Germline values: CDR1 MGHRA, CDR2 YSYEKL. V gave up 3 bases and J gave up 5 bases; unmatched junction bases: 0. CDR3 size: 14 residues. As DNA, the CDR3 is TGCGCCAGCAGCCAGGGACTAGCGGACAATGAGCAGTTCTTC. It encodes CASSQGLADNEQFF.

The V call is TRBV30, the J call TRBJ1-4; 9 nucleotides align to TRBD1. Germline-derived CDR1 and CDR2 are GTSNPN and SVGIG (reference sequence). This CDR3 spans 15 amino acids. V dropped 3 bases and J dropped 7; count of bases not matched to a gene: 9. The DNA for the CDR3 is TGTGCCTGGAGATATGGGGACAGGGAGGTTGAAAAACTGTTTTTT. Translation gives CAWRYGDREVEKLFF.

The chain has TRBV19 and TRBJ2-2; tentatively, D is TRBD2 (5 bases). The CDR3 loop spans 15 amino acids. V lost 3 bases and J lost 4, with 12 bases in between. CDR1 LNHDA and CDR2 SQIVND come from the germline V gene (reference sequence). The CDR3 coding sequence is TGTGCCAGTAGTATCTGGGGAGAGGGCACCGGGGAGCTGTTTTTT. This sequence encodes CASSIWGEGTGELFF.

The chain couples TRBV5-4 to TRBJ1-1; a weak D match, TRBD1 (6 bases). Trimming pared 4 bases from V and 7 bases from J, leaving 11 bases between. The CDR3 has 12 residues. The germline V gene has CDR1 SGHNT and CDR2 YYREEE (reference sequence). CDR3 amino acids: CASSQGGIEAFF. The DNA for the CDR3 is TGTGCCAGCAGCCAAGGGGGGATTGAAGCTTTCTTT.

The chain is built from TRBV5-1 and TRBJ2-1, with 10 bases identical to TRBD2. CDR1 is SGHRS and CDR2 is YFSETQ in the germline V gene. The CDR3 totals 19 residues. V shed 0 bases and J 6 bases; nucleotides not matched to a gene: 15. The CDR3 loop is CASSLARLAGAQDPNEQFF. The CDR3 DNA is TGCGCCAGCAGCTTGGCCCGGCTAGCGGGGGCTCAAGATCCCAATGAGCAGTTCTTC.

In regard to this clone: A read error may produce the germline difference seen at one junction end. Other DNA sequences in the sample encode the same CDR3. This chain joins TRBV29-1 and TRBJ2-1; 12 positions match TRBD2. The CDR3 length is 14 residues. Germline loops: CDR1 SQVTM, CDR2 ANQGSEA. DNA of the CDR3: TGCAGCGTCGAGGGACTAGCGGGTATCAATGAACAGTTCTTC. Translated: CSVEGLAGINEQFF.

The rearrangement joins TRBV27 to TRBJ1-6, with D possibly TRBD1 on 6 matching bases. CDR1 MNHEY and CDR2 SMNVEV come from the germline V gene (reference sequence). Trimming shortened V by 4 bases and J by 9 bases, and 13 bases separated the two germline ends. The CDR3 loop spans 14 amino acids. The CDR3 DNA is TGTGCCAGCAGTTCCCCCGGGACATTTTCACCCCTCCACTTT. Protein sequence: CASSSPGTFSPLHF.

This clone was recorded once. The chain recombines TRBV9 with TRBJ2-5; 8 nucleotides agree with TRBD1. The germline CDR1 and CDR2 sequences are SGDLS and YYNGEE. This CDR3 contains 15 residues. Unmatched junction bases numbered 5, after V lost 0 bases and J lost 4 bases. The CDR3 nucleotides read TGTGCCAGCAGCGTAGGGACAGGGATTGGAGAGACCCAGTACTTC. Translated: CASSVGTGIGETQYF.

This clone was picked up a small number of times. This chain uses TRBV5-6 with TRBJ1-5; D may be TRBD1 (6 bases). The CDR3 extends over 17 amino acids. The germline V and J ends were trimmed by 2 bases and 6 bases, with 21 bases remaining between them. Germline CDR1 SGHDT, CDR2 YYEEEE. Here the CDR3 reads CASSLNREGGVGQPQHF. In DNA form, the CDR3 reads TGTGCCAGCAGCTTAAACAGGGAGGGAGGTGTAGGTCAGCCCCAGCATTTT. Full variable domain (missing parts from reference TRBV5-6 and TRBJ1-5): DAGVTQSPTHLIKTRGQQVTLRCSPKSGHDTVSWYQQALGQGPQFIFQYYEEEERQRGNFPDRFSGHQFPNYSSELNVNALLLGDSALYLCASSLNREGGVGQPQHFGDGTRLSIL.

V and J are TRBV6-6 and TRBJ2-3; TRBD2 matches 9 bases. Germline V lookup: CDR1 MNHNY, CDR2 SVGAGI (reference sequence). The CDR3 covers 15 residues. V gave up 11 bases and J gave up 1 base; unmatched junction bases: 10. For the CDR3, the DNA is TGTGCCTCTCGACTAATAGCGGGGGGCACAGATACGCAGTATTTT. Its protein product is CASRLIAGGTDTQYF.

The V and J genes are TRBV10-3 and TRBJ2-5; D uncertain. V was clipped by 10 bases and J by 0 bases, with 9 bases between them. This CDR3 is built from 12 residues. Germline assignment: CDR1 ENHRY and CDR2 SYGVKD. CDR3 DNA sequence: TGTGCCACCGGGTCTTACCAAGAGACCCAGTACTTC. It specifies CATGSYQETQYF.

The rearrangement links TRBV6-5 to TRBJ2-3; D uncertain. This CDR3 has 15 amino acids. V was trimmed by 6 bases and J by 0 bases, leaving 13 bases between them. The germline CDR1 and CDR2 sequences are MNHEY and SVGAGI. The CDR3: CASSLKAPSTDTQYF. The CDR3 DNA is TGTGCCAGCAGCCTTAAAGCACCCAGCACAGATACGCAGTATTTT.

The chain combines TRBV9 with TRBJ2-2; D gene ambiguous. The CDR3 runs to 15 residues. CDR1 and CDR2 from the germline V gene are SGDLS and YYNGEE. Trimming pared 0 bases from V and 1 base from J, leaving 7 bases between. For the CDR3, the DNA is TGTGCCAGCAGCGTAGCAGTTGTGAACACCGGGGAGCTGTTTTTT. Amino acid sequence: CASSVAVVNTGELFF.

The V gene is TRBV7-8, the J gene TRBJ2-5; D is unclear. The V gene's germline CDR1 is SGHVS and CDR2 FQNEAQ. The CDR3 loop spans 14 amino acids. Trimming left V 1 base short and J 1 base short, with 7 bases between. CDR3 protein: CASSLVGSQETQYF. For the CDR3, the DNA is TGTGCCAGCAGCTTAGTAGGGTCCCAAGAGACCCAGTACTTC.

A few counts support this clone. The J gene is TRBJ2-1, the V gene TRBV15; no reliable D call. Germline CDR1 and CDR2: LNHNV and YYDKDF (reference sequence). Trimming removed 0 bases at V and 5 bases at J, with 2 bases between. CDR3 size: 12 residues. The CDR3 spells CATSRDHNEQFF. The DNA for the CDR3 is TGTGCCACCAGCAGAGACCACAATGAGCAGTTCTTC.

The chain links TRBV7-8 to TRBJ2-1; 8 positions agree with TRBD1. The V segment lost 4 bases and the J segment 6 bases; nucleotides outside the gene matches: 11. Germline V gene lookup returns CDR1 SGHVS and CDR2 FQNEAQ. The CDR3 runs to 16 residues. Here the CDR3 DNA reads TGTGCCAGCAGCTCCATACAGGGGGGCCCGGGCAATGAGCAGTTCTTC. Its translation: CASSSIQGGPGNEQFF.

V is TRBV5-1 and J is TRBJ1-5; D uncertain. V was shortened by 0 bases and J by 8 bases, with 9 bases between the two germline ends. The CDR3 sequence is 13 residues long. Germline CDR1 SGHRS, CDR2 YFSETQ. CDR3 DNA: TGCGCCAGCAGCTTGGACCCCCATGAGCCCCAGCATTTT. Amino acid sequence: CASSLDPHEPQHF.

This sequence joins TRBV21-1 and TRBJ1-1. TRBV21-1 is a listed pseudogene. The CDR3 runs to 11 residues. CDR3 nucleotide sequence: TGTGCCATCTCCGGGAACACTGAAGCTTTCTTT. This gives the protein CAISGNTEAFF.

The chain is built from TRBV10-3 and TRBJ1-2; D gene uncertain. Trimming took 3 bases from V and 6 from J, leaving 17 bases between them. CDR1 ENHRY and CDR2 SYGVKD come from the germline V gene. The CDR3 loop spans 15 amino acids. The CDR3 nucleotides read TGTGCCATCAGTGAATTGACACGCTATGAGAATGGCTACACCTTC. This gives the protein CAISELTRYENGYTF.

The chain employs TRBV7-2 and TRBJ2-5; the D is unclear. The germline gives CDR1 SGHTA, CDR2 FQGNSA. The germline V and J ends were trimmed by 2 bases and 4 bases, with 17 bases remaining between them. This CDR3 region has 16 residues. The CDR3 sequence: CASSLTTGLFRETQYF. CDR3 bases: TGTGCCAGCAGCTTAACTACCGGGCTTTTTAGAGAGACCCAGTACTTC.